These T cell receptor beta chains were read from a single sample in a study of blood T cell repertoires in COVID-19. Produced via immunoSEQ multiplex PCR; TCRdb's table is partial and in-frame only. This sample has about 150,000 clones, with approximately 85% found just once. Sequencing was carried out using peripheral blood. The receptor set was obtained from a man aged 55-75 years with COVID-19, enrolled during active disease. Both conserved end residues are part of each CDR3. D genes are given only for firm matches. Only some rows state a clone size, as once, few, many or a class for expanded clones.

>TRBV5-4|-|TRBD1|TRBJ2-1
CASSEGASSYNEQFF
TGTGCCAGCAGCGAGGGGGCTAGTTCCTACAATGAGCAGTTCTTC
>TRBV28|-|-|TRBJ1-2
CATRLGHVGGPYGYTF
TGTGCCACCCGCCTAGGTCATGTGGGGGGGCCTTATGGCTACACCTTC
>TRBV7-2|-|-|TRBJ1-1
CASSLEGTRAFF
TGTGCCAGCAGCTTAGAGGGGACTCGGGCTTTCTTT
>TRBV19|few|-|TRBJ1-5
CASSHRTGFSNQPQHF
TGTGCCAGTAGCCACCGAACGGGGTTTAGCAATCAGCCCCAGCATTTT
>TRBV7-2|once|-|TRBJ1-1
CASSYLQGRTEAFF
TGTGCCAGCAGTTACCTACAGGGTAGGACTGAAGCTTTCTTT
>TRBV10-3|few|TRBD2|TRBJ2-1
CAIKGEAAGGPSNEQFF
TGTGCCATCAAGGGCGAGGCCGCGGGAGGGCCGAGCAATGAGCAGTTCTTC
>TRBV30|-|-|TRBJ2-1
CAWSAGLYNEQFF
TGTGCCTGGAGTGCCGGTCTTTACAATGAGCAGTTCTTC
>TRBV18|once|-|TRBJ2-3
CASSPPPHLDRTQYF
TGTGCCAGCTCACCACCGCCCCACCTCGATAGAACGCAGTATTTT
>TRBV19|-|-|TRBJ2-5
CASSIRETQYF
TGTGCCAGTAGTATTCGAGAGACCCAGTACTTC
>TRBV19|-|TRBD2|TRBJ2-1
CASSIRWGGTGNEQFF
TGTGCCAGTAGTATACGGTGGGGGGGTACCGGCAATGAGCAGTTCTTC
>TRBV19|-|-|TRBJ1-2
CASSISRRSDYGYTF
TGTGCCAGTAGTATTTCCCGGCGGAGCGACTATGGCTACACCTTC
>TRBV24-1|-|-|TRBJ2-6
CATSDPWSSGANVLTF
TGTGCCACCAGTGATCCCTGGAGCTCTGGGGCCAACGTCCTGACTTTC
>TRBV9|-|-|TRBJ1-2
CASSVGQVDYGYTF
TGTGCCAGCAGCGTAGGACAGGTCGACTATGGCTACACCTTC
>TRBV25-1|-|TRBD1|TRBJ1-1
CASSEDRVNTEAFF
TGTGCCAGCAGTGAAGACAGGGTCAACACTGAAGCTTTCTTT
>TRBV5-3|-|-|TRBJ1-2
CARSLAYGYTF
TGTGCCAGAAGCTTAGCTTATGGCTACACCTTC
>TRBV19|-|-|TRBJ1-1
CASSSPHRANTEAFF
TGTGCCAGTAGTTCCCCACACAGGGCGAACACTGAAGCTTTCTTT
>TRBV5-1|-|-|TRBJ1-2
CASSLEVDVFGGYTF
TGCGCCAGCAGCTTGGAGGTAGACGTCTTCGGGGGCTACACCTTC
>TRBV11-3|-|-|TRBJ1-2
CASAQLWGSNYGYTF
TGTGCCAGCGCCCAGCTATGGGGCAGCAACTATGGCTACACCTTC
>TRBV6-2/TRBV6-3|-|-|TRBJ1-2
CASSYSSEGISYGYTF
TGTGCCAGCAGTTACTCTTCGGAGGGGATCTCCTATGGCTACACCTTC
>TRBV15|-|-|TRBJ1-6
CATSRDESSYNSPLHF
TGTGCCACCAGCAGAGATGAGAGCTCCTATAATTCACCCCTCCACTTT
>TRBV28|-|TRBD1|TRBJ1-1
CASNSPGQGLNTEAFF
TGTGCCAGCAACTCCCCGGGACAGGGATTGAACACTGAAGCTTTCTTT
>TRBV5-4|few|-|TRBJ2-7
CASSNPRETYEQYF
TGTGCCAGCAGCAACCCTCGGGAGACCTACGAGCAGTACTTC
>TRBV5-1|few|-|TRBJ1-2
CASSVRDNYGYTF
TGCGCCAGCAGCGTGAGGGATAACTATGGCTACACCTTC
>TRBV28|-|TRBD2|TRBJ2-1
CASREGQRENNEQFF
TGTGCCAGCAGGGAAGGTCAGCGGGAAAACAATGAGCAGTTCTTC
>TRBV30|-|TRBD1|TRBJ2-1
CAWSGSRGPLYYNEQFF
TGTGCCTGGAGTGGATCGAGGGGGCCCCTCTACTACAATGAGCAGTTCTTC
>TRBV5-6|-|TRBD1|TRBJ1-2
CASSLLDRESYGYTF
TGTGCCAGCAGCTTGCTGGACAGGGAAAGCTATGGCTACACCTTC
>TRBV6-1|-|-|TRBJ1-5
CASSDRDNQPQHF
TGTGCCAGCAGTGACAGGGATAATCAGCCCCAGCATTTT
>TRBV10-3|-|-|TRBJ1-2
CAISAQNYGYTF
TGTGCCATCAGTGCACAAAACTATGGCTACACCTTC
>TRBV5-1|-|-|TRBJ2-1
CASSLANEYNEQFF
TGCGCCAGCAGCTTGGCCAATGAGTACAATGAGCAGTTCTTC
>TRBV6-5|-|-|TRBJ2-7
CASSYYFDSYEQYF
TGTGCCAGCAGTTACTACTTCGACTCCTACGAGCAGTACTTC
>TRBV5-4|-|-|TRBJ2-5
CASRGGVGETQYF
TGTGCCAGCCGAGGAGGAGTTGGAGAGACCCAGTACTTC
>TRBV5-4|-|TRBD1|TRBJ1-1
CASSTETGASTEAFF
TGTGCCAGCAGCACAGAAACAGGGGCCAGCACTGAAGCTTTCTTT
>TRBV4-3|-|TRBD1|TRBJ1-6
CASSQDHPGTGISPLHF
TGCGCCAGCAGCCAAGATCATCCCGGGACAGGGATTTCACCCCTCCACTTT
>TRBV29-1|-|-|TRBJ1-1
CSVGSGLMNTEAFF
TGCAGCGTTGGGTCAGGGCTGATGAACACTGAAGCTTTCTTT
>TRBV18|-|TRBD1|TRBJ1-2
CASSPTGTGNGYTF
TGTGCCAGCTCACCTACCGGGACAGGGAATGGCTACACCTTC
>TRBV5-1|few|TRBD1|TRBJ2-7
CASSKDLPGQGREQYF
TGCGCCAGCAGCAAAGATCTTCCGGGACAGGGCAGAGAGCAGTACTTC
>TRBV7-9|few|-|TRBJ2-2
CASSHPGQLGTYNTGELFF
TGTGCCAGCAGCCATCCAGGACAGCTCGGAACATATAACACCGGGGAGCTGTTTTTT